A single sample is the source of the 2 T cell receptor beta chains below, sequenced in a study of blood T cells in healthy people across ages. Alongside a J-beta primer mix, a sample-barcoded 5' primer served in a second PCR lasting 7 to 11 cycles. In TCRdb, the 5' RACE reads were re-called with MiXCR into one record per CDR3 protein. This table holds 800,000 to 950,000 distinct CDR3 sequences, approximately 32% found once. This sample also appeared in a second study, on T cells of mothers and their children.

What was sequenced was blood. These receptors were obtained from a woman aged 40 to 50 in good health.

This clonotype was recorded a few times. V gene TRBV29-1 combines with J gene TRBJ1-5; D uncertain. The CDR3 covers 13 residues. Germline assignment: CDR1 SQVTM and CDR2 ANQGSEA. The V end lost 4 bases, the J end lost 0 bases, and 7 bases lay between the germline ends. In DNA form, the CDR3 reads TGCAGCGTTGGCAGCACTAGCAATCAGCCCCAGCATTTT. It codes for CSVGSTSNQPQHF. The variable domain in full, with the rest retrieved from reference TRBV29-1 and TRBJ1-5, is SAVISQKPSRDICQRGTSLTIQCQVDSQVTMMFWYRQQPGQSLTLIATANQGSEATYESGFVIDKFPISRPNLTFSTLTVSNMSPEDSSIYLCSVGSTSNQPQHFGDGTRLSIL.

This rearrangement joins TRBV24-1 to TRBJ2-1; 9 positions match TRBD2. The length of the CDR3 is 19 residues. CDR1 is KGHDR, CDR2 SFDVKD, per germline. Trimming took 9 bases from V and 0 from J; bases not matched to a gene: 17. The CDR3 DNA reads as TGTGCCACCGCGATCGGGGTTTCTAGCGGGGCTAGCTCCTACAATGAGCAGTTCTTC. It is translated as CATAIGVSSGASSYNEQFF.